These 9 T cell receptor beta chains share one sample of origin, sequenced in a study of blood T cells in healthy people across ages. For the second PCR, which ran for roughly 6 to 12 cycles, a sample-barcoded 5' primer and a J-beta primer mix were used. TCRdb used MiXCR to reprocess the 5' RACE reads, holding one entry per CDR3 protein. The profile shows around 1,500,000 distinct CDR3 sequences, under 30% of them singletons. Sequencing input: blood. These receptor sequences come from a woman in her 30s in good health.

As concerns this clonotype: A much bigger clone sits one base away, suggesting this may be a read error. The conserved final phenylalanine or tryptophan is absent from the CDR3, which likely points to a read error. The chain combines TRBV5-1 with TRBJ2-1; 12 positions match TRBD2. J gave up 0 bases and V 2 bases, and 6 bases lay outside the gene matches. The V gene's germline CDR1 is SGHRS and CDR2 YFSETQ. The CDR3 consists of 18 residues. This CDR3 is CASSFAPSGGASYNEQFC. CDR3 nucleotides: TGCGCCAGCAGCTTTGCACCTAGCGGGGGGGCCTCCTACAATGAGCAGTTCTGC.

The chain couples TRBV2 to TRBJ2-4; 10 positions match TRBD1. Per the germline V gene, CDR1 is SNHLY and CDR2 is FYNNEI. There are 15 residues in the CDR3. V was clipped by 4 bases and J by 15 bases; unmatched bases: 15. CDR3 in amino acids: CASSVSGQGIYERYF. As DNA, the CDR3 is TGTGCCAGCAGTGTTTCGGGACAGGGGATCTACGAGCGGTACTTC.

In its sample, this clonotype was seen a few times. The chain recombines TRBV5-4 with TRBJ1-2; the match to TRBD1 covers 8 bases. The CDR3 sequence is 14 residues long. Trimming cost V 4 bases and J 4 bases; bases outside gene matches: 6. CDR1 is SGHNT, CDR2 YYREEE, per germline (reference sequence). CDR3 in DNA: TGTGCCAGCAGCGACGGACAGGGCCTCTATGGCTACACCTTC. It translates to CASSDGQGLYGYTF.

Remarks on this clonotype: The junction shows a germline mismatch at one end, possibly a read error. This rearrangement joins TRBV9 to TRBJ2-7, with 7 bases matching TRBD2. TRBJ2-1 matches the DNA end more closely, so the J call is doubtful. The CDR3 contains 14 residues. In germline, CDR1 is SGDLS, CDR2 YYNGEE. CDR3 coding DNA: TGTGTCAGCAGCTCCGGGGGGAGCTCCTACGAGCAGTTCTTC. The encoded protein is CVSSSGGSSYEQFF.

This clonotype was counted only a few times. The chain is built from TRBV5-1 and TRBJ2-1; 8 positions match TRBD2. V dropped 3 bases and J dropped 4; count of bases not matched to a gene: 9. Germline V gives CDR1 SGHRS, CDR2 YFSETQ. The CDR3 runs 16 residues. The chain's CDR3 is CASSSGSGSTYNEQFF. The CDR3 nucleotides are TGCGCCAGCAGCTCGGGGAGCGGGAGTACGTACAATGAGCAGTTCTTC.

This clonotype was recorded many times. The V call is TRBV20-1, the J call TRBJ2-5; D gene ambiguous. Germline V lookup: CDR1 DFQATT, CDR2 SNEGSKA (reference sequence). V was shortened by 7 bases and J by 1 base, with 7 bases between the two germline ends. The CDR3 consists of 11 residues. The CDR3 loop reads CSGEFQETQYF. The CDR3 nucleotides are TGCAGTGGTGAATTCCAAGAGACCCAGTACTTC.

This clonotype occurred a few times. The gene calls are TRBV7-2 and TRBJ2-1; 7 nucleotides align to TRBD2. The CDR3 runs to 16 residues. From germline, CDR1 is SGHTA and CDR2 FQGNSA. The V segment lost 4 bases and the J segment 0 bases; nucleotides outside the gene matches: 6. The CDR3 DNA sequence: TGTGCCAGCAGCTGGGCGGGGAGGGTCTCCTACAATGAGCAGTTCTTC. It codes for CASSWAGRVSYNEQFF.

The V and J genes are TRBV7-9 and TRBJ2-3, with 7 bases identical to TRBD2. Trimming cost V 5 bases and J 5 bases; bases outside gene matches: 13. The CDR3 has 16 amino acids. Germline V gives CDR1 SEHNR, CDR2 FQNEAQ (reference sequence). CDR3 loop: CASSLPAGESEDTQYF. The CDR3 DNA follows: TGTGCCAGCAGCCTCCCGGCGGGGGAGAGCGAAGATACGCAGTATTTT.

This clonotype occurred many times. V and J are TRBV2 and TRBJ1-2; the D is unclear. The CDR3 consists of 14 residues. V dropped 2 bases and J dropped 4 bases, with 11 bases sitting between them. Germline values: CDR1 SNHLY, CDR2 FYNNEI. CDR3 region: CASSENVGSYGYTF. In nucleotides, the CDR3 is TGTGCCAGCAGTGAAAATGTGGGCAGCTATGGCTACACCTTC.